What follows describes a single T cell receptor beta chain. Its antigen is currently unknown. The data were obtained in a study of T-cell memory formation after mild COVID-19. V lost 5 bases, J lost 5 bases, and 6 bases stayed unmatched. Germline CDR1 reads SGHNT; CDR2 reads YYREEE (reference sequence). The CDR3 covers 16 residues. Study conclusions and caveats: CD8+ contracting clones occupied EMRA, while CD4+ ones occupied mainly CM and EM.

With constant-segment primers, 5'RACE yielded cDNA libraries of TCR alpha and TCR beta that carried sample barcodes and UMIs. A single record per CDR3 protein comes from TCRdb applying MiXCR to the 5' RACE reads. The top ten clones hold more than 9.5% of a sample with around 200,000 distinct CDR3 sequences, 25% to 35% of them seen once. The sample was PBMCs or a T cell subset sorted from them (not recorded which). The clonotype originates from an adult woman who had mild COVID-19 (a few samples of this study predate the infection). Cell type and time point are not known. The chain has TRBV5-4 and TRBJ2-1; 14 nucleotides line up with TRBD2. Here the CDR3 DNA reads TGTGCCAGCAGAGCGGGACTAGCGGGAGTAAACAATGAGCAGTTCTTC. Its translation: CASRAGLAGVNNEQFF.